Below are 3 T cell receptor beta chains sequenced from a single sample in a study of cytomegalovirus exposure and HLA in healthy donors. The PCR was carried out with 60 Vbeta primers and 13 Jbeta primers. Measured with immunoSEQ multiplex PCR; TCRdb has only the in-frame clones, and not every one. The sample includes about 150,000 clones, 73% of them seen just once. Material: PBMCs. The receptors originated from a woman between 18 and 29 years old in good health and CMV-seropositive.

The rearrangement uses TRBV5-1 and TRBJ2-3, with 8 bases that match TRBD2. Germline-derived CDR1 and CDR2 are SGHRS and YFSETQ. The CDR3 loop spans 15 amino acids. The V gene end was trimmed by 3 bases and the J gene end by 4 bases; junction bases not matched to a gene: 7. The CDR3: CASSSPVSGADTQYF. The CDR3 region has the DNA TGCGCCAGCAGCTCCCCGGTTAGCGGGGCAGATACGCAGTATTTT.

The CDR3, as DNA: TGTGCCAGCAGTCCGGGGGGACACCAAAATCAGCCCCAGCATTTT. This translates into CASSPGGHQNQPQHF. V usage is TRBV6-5 and J usage is TRBJ1-5, with a tentative D call TRBD1 (6 bases). Looked up from germline, CDR1 is MNHEY and CDR2 is SVGAGI. This CDR3 region has 15 residues. The V end lost 5 bases, the J end lost 4 bases, and 15 bases lay between the germline ends.

The V and J genes are TRBV2 and TRBJ2-2; 7 bases align to TRBD1. Per the germline V gene, CDR1 is SNHLY and CDR2 is FYNNEI. The CDR3 is 15 residues long. The J segment lost 3 bases and the V segment lost 4 bases, leaving 5 bases of the junction unmatched. The CDR3 nucleotides read TGTGCCAGCAGTGCACAGGGGCGGGACACCGGGGAGCTGTTTTTT. Protein product: CASSAQGRDTGELFF.